The 26 T cell receptor beta chains reported below all come from one sample, sequenced in a study of CXCR3-negative and CXCR3-positive naive CD8 T cells. Study-wide points: Against CXCR3-negative naive cells, CXCR3-positive naive cells showed more hydrophobic TRB CDR3s.

The study made its TRB cDNA libraries by 5' RACE, adding UMI labels. Reanalyzing the 5' RACE reads, TCRdb keeps one entry per CDR3 protein, without DNA. The sample has some 53,000 distinct CDR3 sequences, and its top ten clones hold around 0.58%. No antigens are known for them. Source material: naive CXCR3+ CD8+ T cells from blood. The subset is: CD45RO-CCR7+CD27+CD95- naive CD8+ T cells expressing CXCR3 (TNR3+). These receptors came from a human donor in good health. Some clones in this sample may be carry-over from other donors' samples.

This rearrangement joins TRBV29-1 to TRBJ2-1; the D gene TCRdb calls, TRBD2, cannot be checked with no DNA. The CDR3 loop spans 12 amino acids. CDR1 SQVTM and CDR2 ANQGSEA come from the germline V gene. The CDR3 reads CSVPQGGNEQFF.

The chain has TRBV11-3 and TRBJ2-1. Germline V gene lookup returns CDR1 SGHNT and CDR2 YENEEA. The length of the CDR3 is 12 residues. The CDR3 reads CAILGLGNEQFF.

The chain has TRBV3-1 and TRBJ1-2; there is no DNA to check the TCRdb D call of TRBD1. The CDR3 contains 14 residues. In germline, CDR1 is LGHDT, CDR2 YNNKEL (reference sequence). CDR3: CASSQEGGRYGYTF. Variable domain in full (rest from reference TRBV3-1 and TRBJ1-2): DTAVSQTPKYLVTQMGNDKSIKCEQNLGHDTMYWYKQDSKKFLKIMFSYNNKELIINETVPNRFSPKSPDKAHLNLHINSLELGDSAVYFCASSQEGGRYGYTFGSGTRLTVV.

The chain links TRBV6-5 to TRBJ2-7; TCRdb proposes TRBD2, but this gene call is untestable without DNA. The CDR3 extends over 15 amino acids. Germline V gene data show CDR1 as MNHEY and CDR2 as SVGAGI. CDR3 sequence: CASTASASGGGEQYF.

This chain joins TRBV4-3 and TRBJ1-1. The CDR3 runs to 15 residues. CDR1 is LGHNA, CDR2 YSLEER, per germline. The CDR3 spells CASSQDFTVDTEAFF.

V and J are TRBV7-9 and TRBJ2-1. The CDR3 loop spans 15 amino acids. Germline-derived CDR1 and CDR2 are SEHNR and FQNEAQ (reference sequence). The CDR3 is CASSSFPSPYNEQFF.

V gene TRBV29-1 combines with J gene TRBJ2-1; TCRdb's assignment of TRBD2 cannot be checked, as there is no DNA. Germline lookup yields CDR1 SQVTM and CDR2 ANQGSEA. The CDR3 totals 13 residues. The CDR3 reads CSFRLAGRNEQFF.

The V call is TRBV15, the J call TRBJ2-7; absent DNA, TCRdb's TRBD1 call cannot be checked. Germline CDR1 is LNHNV and CDR2 is YYDKDF (reference sequence). The CDR3 has 16 amino acids. This chain's CDR3 is CATSKGFGQRAYEQYF.

The CDR3 here is CSAVRDRSLGYEQYF. The chain has TRBV20-1 and TRBJ2-7; TCRdb gives TRBD1 as the D gene, but with no DNA this cannot be confirmed. Germline CDR1 is DFQATT and CDR2 is SNEGSKA (reference sequence). The CDR3 consists of 15 residues.

The V and J genes are TRBV11-2 and TRBJ1-2; the D call of TRBD1 rests on TCRdb alone, since no DNA is present to check it. Germline V gene lookup returns CDR1 SGHAT and CDR2 FQNNGV. The CDR3 runs 16 residues. The CDR3 region is CASSRTIEGENYGYTF.

The chain couples TRBV12-3 or TRBV12-4 to TRBJ2-1. The CDR3 loop spans 15 amino acids. The CDR3 sequence: CASSTDRSSYNEQFF.

The V and J genes are TRBV9 and TRBJ1-1. This CDR3 is 16 amino acids long. The germline gives CDR1 SGDLS, CDR2 YYNGEE. The CDR3: CASSAGRGTANTEAFF.

This chain uses TRBV29-1 with TRBJ1-1. Germline values: CDR1 SQVTM, CDR2 ANQGSEA. The CDR3 has 12 residues. CDR3 region: CSVVGSNTEAFF.

V gene TRBV11-3 combines with J gene TRBJ2-1; checking the TCRdb D call of TRBD1 is not possible without DNA. This CDR3 comprises 18 residues. Germline V gives CDR1 SGHNT, CDR2 YENEEA. CDR3 amino acids: CASSYRDSESAQPFEQFF.

The chain carries TRBV14 and TRBJ1-4. This CDR3 has 14 residues. CDR1 and CDR2 from the germline V gene are SGHDN and FVKESK. Here the CDR3 reads CASSPRARDEKLFF.

The chain links TRBV9 to TRBJ1-1. This CDR3 comprises 13 residues. CDR1 is SGDLS and CDR2 is YYNGEE in the germline V gene. CDR3 region: CASSVSDYTEAFF.

V is TRBV2 and J is TRBJ2-1; TCRdb's assignment of TRBD1 cannot be checked, as there is no DNA. There are 15 residues in the CDR3. Germline CDR1 SNHLY, CDR2 FYNNEI. The CDR3 is CASSEAGGHYNEQFF.

The gene calls are TRBV9 and TRBJ2-1; TCRdb outputs TRBD2, but without DNA this stays unchecked. Germline V CDR1 and CDR2: SGDLS, YYNGEE. CDR3 size: 17 residues. CDR3 sequence: CASSAGTSGGSYNEQFF.

V usage is TRBV4-3 and J usage is TRBJ2-3; without DNA, the TCRdb call of TRBD1 cannot be checked. Germline V gene data show CDR1 as LGHNA and CDR2 as YSLEER. The CDR3 loop spans 15 amino acids. The CDR3 region is CASSASGQAGDTQYF.

This chain connects TRBV5-1 to TRBJ1-1. CDR1 is SGHRS and CDR2 is YFSETQ in the germline V gene. There are 15 residues in the CDR3. The CDR3 protein is CASSLDRDLNTEAFF.

The chain recombines TRBV12-3 or TRBV12-4 with TRBJ2-3; TCRdb names TRBD1, which stays unverified in the absence of DNA. The CDR3 contains 17 residues. The CDR3 loop is CASSPSARAISTDTQYF.

The rearrangement uses TRBV7-3 and TRBJ2-1; TCRdb's D call, TRBD2, is unchecked because there is no DNA. CDR1 and CDR2 from the germline V gene are SGHTA and FQGTGA. The CDR3 loop spans 15 amino acids. The CDR3 reads CASSLLAGGPNEQFF.

The chain couples TRBV20-1 to TRBJ1-1; TCRdb reports TRBD1, a call that lacks DNA to check it against. Germline assignment: CDR1 DFQATT and CDR2 SNEGSKA (reference sequence). The CDR3 is made up of 14 amino acids. The chain's CDR3 is CSARSPGTDTEAFF.

The chain is built from TRBV20-1 and TRBJ1-4. The CDR3 is made up of 13 amino acids. CDR1 and CDR2 (germline): DFQATT, SNEGSKA (reference sequence). CDR3 protein: CSASVGTNEKLFF.

V is TRBV29-1 and J is TRBJ2-7. This CDR3 spans 13 amino acids. Germline assignment: CDR1 SQVTM and CDR2 ANQGSEA. The CDR3 spells CSVEGPTTYEQYF.

The chain has TRBV27 and TRBJ1-1. Germline-derived CDR1 and CDR2 are MNHEY and SMNVEV (reference sequence). The CDR3 totals 14 residues. The CDR3 loop is CASSLSEANTEAFF.